These 21 T cell receptor beta chains originate from one sample sequenced in a study of a mutant IDH1 vaccine in newly diagnosed glioma. The time point is: baseline, week 1 (first vaccination visit). Treatment described: pre-vaccination baseline after standard-of-care therapy. Generated by immunoSEQ multiplex PCR, the TCRdb table keeps only in-frame clones and is missing some. The table shows about 98,000 clones, with around 90% occurring only once. Material: PBMCs, obtained from a glioma patient treated with radiotherapy, temozolomide or both. The receptors were gathered from a woman in her forties or fifties with glioma.

The V and J genes are TRBV6-1 and TRBJ2-7; a weak D match, TRBD1 (6 bases). Trimming left V 6 bases short and J 3 bases short, with 9 bases between. Germline V lookup: CDR1 MNHNS, CDR2 SASEGT. The CDR3 has 12 residues. The CDR3 is CASRDSRYEQYF. The CDR3 DNA reads as TGTGCCAGCAGGGACAGCCGCTACGAGCAGTACTTC.

The rearrangement uses TRBV7-2 and TRBJ2-7, with D possibly matching TRBD2 (6 bases). Between the trimmed V and J ends, which lost 3 bases and 4 bases, there was a span of 16 bases. Germline V gene lookup returns CDR1 SGHTA and CDR2 FQGNSA. This CDR3 is 15 amino acids long. The CDR3 protein is CASSFDRGRGYEQYF. The CDR3 DNA follows: TGTGCCAGCAGCTTTGATAGGGGCCGGGGGTACGAGCAGTACTTC.

A word on this clone: This likely stems from a read error, as it lies one base from a far larger clone. Other DNA sequences in this sample translate to the same CDR3. The chain combines TRBV20-1 with TRBJ2-7; D uncertain. Trimming removed 3 bases at V and 1 base at J, with 4 bases between. The CDR3 is 11 residues long. CDR1 and CDR2 (germline): DFQATT, SNEGSKA (reference sequence). The chain's CDR3 is CSARDSYEQYF. CDR3 DNA sequence: TGCAGTGCTAGGGATTCCTACGAGCAGTACTTC.

As concerns this clone: This same CDR3 is encoded by further DNA sequences in the sample. V is TRBV28 and J is TRBJ2-7, with a possible D match to TRBD1 (6 bases). The germline gives CDR1 MDHEN, CDR2 SYDVKM. The CDR3 has 13 amino acids. The V end lost 4 bases, the J end lost 1 base, and 8 bases lay between the germline ends. Written as DNA, the CDR3 is TGTGCCAGCAGTTCGGGACAATCCTACGAGCAGTACTTC. Protein sequence: CASSSGQSYEQYF.

For the CDR3, the DNA is TGTGCCAGCAGTTTTAGGGCCCCTACGGGCTACACCTTC. Translation: CASSFRAPTGYTF. The chain employs TRBV7-9 and TRBJ1-2; D is uncertain. Trimming pared 6 bases from V and 8 bases from J, leaving 16 bases between. The germline V gene encodes CDR1 SEHNR and CDR2 FQNEAQ (reference sequence). The CDR3 covers 13 residues.

The chain employs TRBV18 and TRBJ2-2, with unresolved D. The CDR3 spans 16 residues. CDR1 is KGHSH and CDR2 is LQKENI in the germline V gene. The V gene lost 1 base and the J gene lost 5 bases, with 14 bases spanning the gap. CDR3 in DNA: TGTGCCAGCTCACCACTTACTCCGTACCAGACCGGGGAGCTGTTTTTT. Its translation: CASSPLTPYQTGELFF.

The chain uses TRBV5-1 and TRBJ2-1, with 8 bases aligning to TRBD1. Germline lookup yields CDR1 SGHRS and CDR2 YFSETQ. The CDR3 has 15 amino acids. The ends lost 4 bases at V and 2 bases at J; junction bases unmatched: 5. The CDR3 is CASSVNRGTYNEQFF. DNA of the CDR3: TGCGCCAGCAGCGTCAACAGGGGGACCTACAATGAGCAGTTCTTC.

The chain links TRBV7-8 to TRBJ2-7, with D unclear. The germline V gene encodes CDR1 SGHVS and CDR2 FQNEAQ. The CDR3 has 14 residues. V was clipped by 1 base and J by 2 bases, with 9 bases between them. CDR3 protein: CASSLGLTAYEQYF. CDR3 sequence (DNA): TGTGCCAGCAGCTTAGGGCTAACTGCCTACGAGCAGTACTTC.

The chain joins TRBV13 to TRBJ1-2, with a tentative D call TRBD1 (5 bases). CDR1 is PRHDT and CDR2 is FYEKMQ in the germline V gene (reference sequence). V lost 5 bases, J lost 8 bases, and 12 bases lay in between. This CDR3 region has 12 residues. CDR3: CASSHGHRGYTF. For the CDR3, the DNA is TGTGCCAGCAGCCACGGACATCGCGGCTACACCTTC. Together with reference TRBV13 and TRBJ1-2, the CDR3 gives the full variable domain: AAGVIQSPRHLIKEKRETATLKCYPIPRHDTVYWYQQGPGQDPQFLISFYEKMQSDKGSIPDRFSAQQFSDYHSELNMSSLELGDSALYFCASSHGHRGYTFGSGTRLTVV.

This chain joins TRBV5-4 and TRBJ2-2; D remains ambiguous. The germline V gene has CDR1 SGHNT and CDR2 YYREEE (reference sequence). The ends were cut back, 2 bases at V and 1 base at J, with 12 bases in the middle. The CDR3 runs 16 residues. CDR3 nucleotide sequence: TGTGCCAGCAGCTTCAGACACCTACTGAACACCGGGGAGCTGTTTTTT. It codes for CASSFRHLLNTGELFF.

CDR3 residues: CASSLTSGPLEEETQYF. CDR3 in DNA: TGTGCCAGCAGCTTAACGTCCGGACCCCTGGAGGAAGAGACCCAGTACTTC. The V and J genes are TRBV5-5 and TRBJ2-5, with D perhaps matching TRBD2 (5 bases). From germline, CDR1 is SGHKS and CDR2 YYEKEE (reference sequence). The germline V and J ends were trimmed by 2 bases and 3 bases, with 20 bases remaining between them. The CDR3 length is 17 residues.

This sequence joins TRBV7-6 and TRBJ2-5; maybe TRBD1 (7 bases). The better agreement between TRBJ2-7 and the DNA end casts doubt on the J call. This CDR3 has 15 residues. CDR1 is SGHVS, CDR2 FNYEAQ, per germline. DNA for the CDR3: TGTGCCAGCAGCTACATCGCCGGGGGACAGTACGAGCAGTACTTC. This sequence encodes CASSYIAGGQYEQYF.

CDR3 coding DNA: TGTGCCAGCAGCACGGGACCGGTAATCTACGAGCAGTACTTC. Its protein product is CASSTGPVIYEQYF. The rearrangement joins TRBV6-5 to TRBJ2-7; tentatively, D is TRBD1 or TRBD2 (5 bases each). Germline CDR1 MNHEY, CDR2 SVGAGI. V shed 6 bases and J shed 3 bases, with 15 bases lying between them. There are 14 residues in the CDR3.

The chain couples TRBV11-1 to TRBJ2-7, with 9 bases identical to TRBD1. Per the germline V gene, CDR1 is SGHAT and CDR2 is FQDESV (reference sequence). J gave up 5 bases and V 2 bases, and 4 bases lay outside the gene matches. The CDR3 length is 14 residues. The CDR3 here is CASSLRDREHEQYF. The CDR3 DNA is TGTGCCAGCAGCTTACGGGACAGGGAACACGAGCAGTACTTC.

The chain uses TRBV29-1 and TRBJ2-3; 10 bases map to TRBD2. CDR3 length: 16 residues. V lost 4 bases, J lost 5 bases, and 12 bases stayed unmatched. The germline CDR1 and CDR2 sequences are SQVTM and ANQGSEA. The CDR3 region is CSVATSGLALLDTQYF. The CDR3 bases are TGCAGCGTTGCGACCTCGGGACTAGCGCTTTTAGATACGCAGTATTTT.

The chain couples TRBV7-3 to TRBJ2-1; tentatively, D is TRBD2 (6 bases). The CDR3 runs to 15 residues. V gave up 3 bases and J gave up 0 bases, with 9 bases separating them. In germline, CDR1 is SGHTA, CDR2 FQGTGA. As DNA, the CDR3 is TGTGCCAGCAGCTTCCGCGGGGACTCCTACAATGAGCAGTTCTTC. The encoded protein is CASSFRGDSYNEQFF.

The rearrangement uses TRBV15 and TRBJ1-2; weak D call: TRBD1 (6 bases). V lost 4 bases, J lost 4 bases, and 10 bases lay in between. Germline V gene lookup returns CDR1 LNHNV and CDR2 YYDKDF (reference sequence). The CDR3 loop spans 13 amino acids. This chain's CDR3 is CATSNGGSYGYTF. The CDR3 DNA is TGTGCCACCAGCAACGGGGGCAGCTATGGCTACACCTTC. The complete variable domain, with remaining parts taken from reference TRBV15 and TRBJ1-2, reads DAMVIQNPRYQVTQFGKPVTLSCSQTLNHNVMYWYQQKSSQAPKLLFHYYDKDFNNEADTPDNFQSRRPNTSFCFLDIRSPGLGDTAMYLCATSNGGSYGYTFGSGTRLTVV.

The J gene is TRBJ1-3, the V gene TRBV6-5; D unclear. CDR3 size: 14 residues. The germline V and J ends were trimmed by 4 bases and 4 bases, with 11 bases remaining between them. Looked up from germline, CDR1 is MNHEY and CDR2 is SVGAGI. The CDR3 DNA is TGTGCCAGCAGTTTCGACACAAGCGGAAACACCATATATTTT. It specifies CASSFDTSGNTIYF.

The chain joins TRBV5-1 to TRBJ2-2, with D possibly being TRBD1 (6 bases). Germline CDR1 SGHRS, CDR2 YFSETQ. The V end lost 4 bases, the J end lost 2 bases, and 9 bases lay between the germline ends. The CDR3 extends over 14 amino acids. The CDR3 loop reads CASSRDINTGELFF. The CDR3 DNA reads as TGCGCCAGCAGCAGGGACATTAACACCGGGGAGCTGTTTTTT.

The V gene is TRBV14, the J gene TRBJ2-3; D could derive from TRBD1 or TRBD2 (5 bases each). V was shortened by 1 base and J by 8 bases, with 10 bases between the two germline ends. CDR3 length: 13 residues. Germline assignment: CDR1 SGHDN and CDR2 FVKESK. In nucleotides, the CDR3 is TGTGCCAGCAGCCAAGGGACCGGGACTACGCAGTATTTT. Its translation is CASSQGTGTTQYF.

This chain connects TRBV14 to TRBJ2-7; perhaps D is TRBD1 or TRBD2 (6 bases each). Trimming shortened V by 5 bases and J by 6 bases, and 20 bases separated the two germline ends. This CDR3 contains 15 residues. Germline V CDR1 and CDR2: SGHDN, FVKESK. The CDR3 protein is CASSSRAGASVEQYF. CDR3 coding DNA: TGTGCCAGCAGCAGTCGGGCAGGGGCTAGCGTCGAGCAGTACTTC.